The 3 T cell receptor beta chains below all came from one sample that was sequenced in a study of human T cells and chemical hapten exposure. Indicated time point: patch test 1, 2 weeks after DPC sensitization. The treatment was: therapeutic diphenylcyclopropenone sensitization with weekly scalp DPC. TCRdb analysed the RACE reads with MiXCR anew, one entry per CDR3 protein. Of around 71,000 distinct CDR3 sequences listed, 9.8% are singletons. The starting material was whole blood, obtained in connection with sensitization to the hapten diphenylcyclopropenone (DPC). These receptors were collected from a woman between 40 and 50 years old with alopecia areata. Some clones in this sample may be carry-over from other donors' samples.

At least ten counts were recorded for this clonotype. The rearrangement uses TRBV6-5 and TRBJ2-7, with 12 bases matching TRBD2. The CDR3 extends over 16 amino acids. Germline trimming cut 4 bases from V and 1 base from J; bases unmatched to any gene: 5. The germline V gene encodes CDR1 MNHEY and CDR2 SVGAGI. CDR3 in amino acids: CASSLSGLAGSYEQYF. The CDR3 DNA sequence: TGTGCCAGCAGTTTGTCCGGACTAGCGGGGTCCTACGAGCAGTACTTC.

This clonotype has a count of ten or more. The V call is TRBV5-1, the J call TRBJ2-5, with TRBD1 matching over 9 bases. Germline CDR1 SGHRS, CDR2 YFSETQ. Unmatched junction bases numbered 6, after V lost 4 bases and J lost 5 bases. The length of the CDR3 is 14 residues. The CDR3 sequence is CASSLQGAWETQYF. The DNA of the CDR3 is TGCGCCAGCAGCCTACAGGGGGCCTGGGAGACCCAGTACTTC.

This clonotype was observed at least ten times. The chain has TRBV20-1 and TRBJ2-5, with D tentatively TRBD2 (6 bases). The germline V gene has CDR1 DFQATT and CDR2 SNEGSKA (reference sequence). Trimming removed 1 base from V and 3 bases from J, with 9 bases in between. The CDR3 totals 13 residues. CDR3: CSARARREETQYF. As DNA, the CDR3 is TGCAGTGCTAGAGCGAGGAGGGAAGAGACCCAGTACTTC.